The present entry profiles one T cell receptor beta chain with its context. Its antigen is currently unknown. The sample originates from a study of CD8 T cells in ankylosing spondylitis. Broader study findings: Reportedly, matched ankylosing spondylitis synovial fluid was significantly enriched for disease-linked clones.

Trimming took off 0 bases at V and 4 bases at J, with 10 bases between the two ends. The germline gives CDR1 SGHKS, CDR2 YYEKEE (reference sequence). The CDR3 has 15 residues. Researchers built TCR beta libraries using quantitative 5'-RACE with molecular barcodes. TCRdb re-analysed the 5' RACE reads in MiXCR, keeping a single row per CDR3 protein. Seen here are 150,000 to 200,000 distinct CDR3 sequences, roughly 20% observed once, and the top ten hold about 4.3%. The sample comprised blood, either unsorted or a sorted T cell fraction (not recorded which). This chain links TRBV5-5 with TRBJ2-2; D is perhaps TRBD1 (5 bases). The receptor's source is a male donor aged 10-30 years with ankylosing spondylitis or in good health (not recorded which). This CDR3 is CASSLGTSVTGELFF. As DNA, the CDR3 is TGTGCCAGCAGCTTGGGGACATCGGTCACCGGGGAGCTGTTTTTT.